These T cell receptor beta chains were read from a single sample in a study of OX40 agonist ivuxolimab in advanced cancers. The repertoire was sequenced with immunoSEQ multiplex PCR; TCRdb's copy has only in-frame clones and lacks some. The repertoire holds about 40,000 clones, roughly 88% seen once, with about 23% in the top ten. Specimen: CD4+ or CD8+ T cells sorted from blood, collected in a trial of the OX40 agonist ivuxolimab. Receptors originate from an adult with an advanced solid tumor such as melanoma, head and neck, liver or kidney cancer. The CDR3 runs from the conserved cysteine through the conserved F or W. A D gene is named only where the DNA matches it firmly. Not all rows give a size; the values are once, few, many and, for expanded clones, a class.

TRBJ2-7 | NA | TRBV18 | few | CASSPPGTYEQYF | TGTGCCAGCTCACCCCCGGGGACCTACGAGCAGTACTTC
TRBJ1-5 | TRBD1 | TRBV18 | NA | CASSGWDSSNQPQHF | TGTGCCAGCTCCGGATGGGACAGCAGCAATCAGCCCCAGCATTTT
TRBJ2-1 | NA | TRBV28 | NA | CASSFEGSIYNEQFF | TGTGCCAGCAGTTTCGAGGGCAGTATTTACAATGAGCAGTTCTTC
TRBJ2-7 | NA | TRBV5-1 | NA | CASIPPSVAYEQYF | TGCGCCAGCATTCCCCCCAGCGTTGCCTACGAGCAGTACTTC
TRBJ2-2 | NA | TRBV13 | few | CASSLGLPGTNTGELFF | TGTGCCAGCAGCTTAGGCCTCCCGGGAACGAACACCGGGGAGCTGTTTTTT
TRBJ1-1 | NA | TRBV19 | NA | CASSMASDVRITEAFF | TGTGCCAGTAGTATGGCTTCGGACGTCCGGATCACTGAAGCTTTCTTT
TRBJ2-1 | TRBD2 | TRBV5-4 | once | CASSLQREVWNEQFF | TGTGCCAGCAGCTTGCAGCGGGAGGTTTGGAATGAGCAGTTCTTC
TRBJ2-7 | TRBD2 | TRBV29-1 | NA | CSVEDPAGGWLREQYF | TGCAGCGTTGAAGATCCAGCGGGAGGGTGGTTGCGTGAGCAGTACTTC
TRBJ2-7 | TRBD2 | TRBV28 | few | CASGIAGVYEQYF | TGTGCCAGCGGCATAGCGGGAGTCTACGAGCAGTACTTC
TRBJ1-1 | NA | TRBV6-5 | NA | CASSYAPGPSTEAFF | TGTGCCAGCAGTTACGCGCCGGGGCCCTCAACTGAAGCTTTCTTT
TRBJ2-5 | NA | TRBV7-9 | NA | CASSSPPGILGETQYF | TGTGCCAGCAGCTCCCCTCCGGGTATCCTCGGGGAGACCCAGTACTTC
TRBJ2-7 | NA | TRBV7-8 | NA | CASSLTAMAYEQYF | TGTGCCAGCAGCTTGACCGCCATGGCCTACGAGCAGTACTTC
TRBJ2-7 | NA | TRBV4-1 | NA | CASSQDLSYEQYF | TGCGCCAGCAGCCAAGATCTAAGTTACGAGCAGTACTTC
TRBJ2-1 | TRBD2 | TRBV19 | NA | CASSGMTSGSWYEQFF | TGTGCCAGTAGTGGTATGACTAGCGGGAGTTGGTATGAGCAGTTCTTC
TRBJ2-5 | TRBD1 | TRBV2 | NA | CASSHSDRGDKSQYF | TGTGCCAGCAGCCATTCGGACAGGGGCGATAAGAGCCAGTACTTC
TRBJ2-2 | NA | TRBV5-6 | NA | CASSPSGGWAGELFF | TGTGCCAGCAGCCCGTCCGGGGGTTGGGCCGGGGAGCTGTTTTTT
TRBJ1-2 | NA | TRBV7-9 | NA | CASSLGESHYGYTF | TGTGCCAGCAGCTTAGGGGAATCCCACTATGGCTACACCTTC
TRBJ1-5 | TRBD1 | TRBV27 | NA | CASSERTGGLNQPQHF | TGTGCCAGCAGTGAGAGGACAGGGGGACTCAATCAGCCCCAGCATTTT
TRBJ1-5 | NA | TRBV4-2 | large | CASSQFAQAGNQPQHF | TGTGCCAGCAGCCAGTTCGCCCAAGCGGGCAATCAGCCCCAGCATTTT
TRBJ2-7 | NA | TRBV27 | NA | CASSPMFQTYEQYF | TGTGCCAGCAGCCCCATGTTCCAGACTTACGAGCAGTACTTC
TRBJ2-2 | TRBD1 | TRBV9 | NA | CASSVFRDSSTGELFF | TGTGCCAGCAGCGTATTCCGGGACAGTTCCACCGGGGAGCTGTTTTTT
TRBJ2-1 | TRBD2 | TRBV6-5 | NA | CASRWTSVDNEQFF | TGTGCCAGCAGATGGACTAGCGTCGACAATGAGCAGTTCTTC